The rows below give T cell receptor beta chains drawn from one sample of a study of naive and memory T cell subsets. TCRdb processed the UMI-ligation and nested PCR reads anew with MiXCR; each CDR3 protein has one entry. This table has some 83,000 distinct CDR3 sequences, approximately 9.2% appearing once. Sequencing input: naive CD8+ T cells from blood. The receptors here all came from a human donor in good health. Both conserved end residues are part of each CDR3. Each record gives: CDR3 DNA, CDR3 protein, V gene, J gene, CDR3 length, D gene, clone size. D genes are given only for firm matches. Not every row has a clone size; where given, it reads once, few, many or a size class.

cdr3_nt: TGTGCCAGCAGTGATCCCGATGCTGGACAGCCTGGGACTGAAGCTTTCTTT; cdr3_aa: CASSDPDAGQPGTEAFF; v_call: TRBV6-1; j_call: TRBJ1-1; cdr3_length: 17; d_call: .; clone_size: many
cdr3_nt: TGCGCCAGCAGCCAAGACTCCGGGACTAGCGGGAGGGGTGAGCAGTTCTTC; cdr3_aa: CASSQDSGTSGRGEQFF; v_call: TRBV4-1; j_call: TRBJ2-1; cdr3_length: 17; d_call: TRBD2; clone_size: many
cdr3_nt: TGTGCCAGCAGTTGGGGACAGGGGTCGTTTGAGCAGTTCTTC; cdr3_aa: CASSWGQGSFEQFF; v_call: TRBV27; j_call: TRBJ2-1; cdr3_length: 14; d_call: TRBD1; clone_size: few
cdr3_nt: TGCAGCGTTCTTAGGTACACTGAAGCTTTCTTT; cdr3_aa: CSVLRYTEAFF; v_call: TRBV29-1; j_call: TRBJ1-1; cdr3_length: 11; d_call: .; clone_size: .
cdr3_nt: TGTGCCAGCAGGGGACAGGGGGGCTACGAGCAGTACTTC; cdr3_aa: CASRGQGGYEQYF; v_call: TRBV27; j_call: TRBJ2-7; cdr3_length: 13; d_call: TRBD1; clone_size: few
cdr3_nt: TGTGCCAGCAGCTTTCTCCGTTTCGGCCCACCCGAGGAGGAGACCCAGTACTTC; cdr3_aa: CASSFLRFGPPEEETQYF; v_call: TRBV7-6; j_call: TRBJ2-5; cdr3_length: 18; d_call: .; clone_size: many
cdr3_nt: TGTGCCAGCGGGGACCGGGACAGGGACTACACAGATACGCAGTATTTT; cdr3_aa: CASGDRDRDYTDTQYF; v_call: TRBV28; j_call: TRBJ2-3; cdr3_length: 16; d_call: TRBD1; clone_size: .
cdr3_nt: TGTGCCAGCAGTGAAAGAGGACAGGGGTTGCCCTACGAGCAGTACTTC; cdr3_aa: CASSERGQGLPYEQYF; v_call: TRBV7-2; j_call: TRBJ2-7; cdr3_length: 16; d_call: TRBD1; clone_size: many
cdr3_nt: TGTGCCAGCAGCTCGAAAGACTATAGCAATCAGCCCCAGCATTTT; cdr3_aa: CASSSKDYSNQPQHF; v_call: TRBV7-2; j_call: TRBJ1-5; cdr3_length: 15; d_call: .; clone_size: few
cdr3_nt: TGCGCCAGCAGCCAAGTCGCAGGGAGGGGAACTGAAGCTTTCTTT; cdr3_aa: CASSQVAGRGTEAFF; v_call: TRBV4-1; j_call: TRBJ1-1; cdr3_length: 15; d_call: .; clone_size: .
cdr3_nt: TGTGCCGCCCTCTCTAGCGGGAGGGCCGGTTTCCCTACAGATACGCAGTATTTT; cdr3_aa: CAALSSGRAGFPTDTQYF; v_call: TRBV7-2; j_call: TRBJ2-3; cdr3_length: 18; d_call: TRBD2; clone_size: .
cdr3_nt: TGTGCCAGCAGTCCATCTCACTCAACGGATATGGGGTCCTACGAGCAGTACTTC; cdr3_aa: CASSPSHSTDMGSYEQYF; v_call: TRBV27; j_call: TRBJ2-7; cdr3_length: 18; d_call: .; clone_size: few
cdr3_nt: TGTGCCAGCCTAGCGGGAGTTACCGGGGAGCTGTTTTTT; cdr3_aa: CASLAGVTGELFF; v_call: TRBV3-1; j_call: TRBJ2-2; cdr3_length: 13; d_call: TRBD2; clone_size: .
cdr3_nt: TGTGCCAGCAGCCAATCCAGGACAGGCACTAACTATGGCTACACCTTC; cdr3_aa: CASSQSRTGTNYGYTF; v_call: TRBV3-1; j_call: TRBJ1-2; cdr3_length: 16; d_call: TRBD1; clone_size: .
cdr3_nt: TGCAGTGCTAGGGGCAGGGTGAGAAATCAGCCCCAGCATTTT; cdr3_aa: CSARGRVRNQPQHF; v_call: TRBV20-1; j_call: TRBJ1-5; cdr3_length: 14; d_call: .; clone_size: .
cdr3_nt: TGCAGTGCCCTTCCCTGGACGGGTAACACTGAAGCTTTCTTT; cdr3_aa: CSALPWTGNTEAFF; v_call: TRBV20-1; j_call: TRBJ1-1; cdr3_length: 14; d_call: .; clone_size: many
cdr3_nt: TGTGCCAGCAGTTATCAGGGGAGCTCCTACAATGAGCAGTTCTTC; cdr3_aa: CASSYQGSSYNEQFF; v_call: TRBV5-8; j_call: TRBJ2-1; cdr3_length: 15; d_call: .; clone_size: many
cdr3_nt: TGTGCCAGCAGTGATCCCCCCCCTGGCACAGATACGCAGTATTTT; cdr3_aa: CASSDPPPGTDTQYF; v_call: TRBV6-1; j_call: TRBJ2-3; cdr3_length: 15; d_call: .; clone_size: .
cdr3_nt: TGTGCCAGCAGCCGCGTCGAGGGACTAGCGTACAATGAGCAGTTCTTC; cdr3_aa: CASSRVEGLAYNEQFF; v_call: TRBV7-8; j_call: TRBJ2-1; cdr3_length: 16; d_call: TRBD2; clone_size: few
cdr3_nt: TGTGCCAGTTCGGCCCCCCGGGGCCCCTACGAGCAGTACTTC; cdr3_aa: CASSAPRGPYEQYF; v_call: TRBV12-3/TRBV12-4; j_call: TRBJ2-7; cdr3_length: 14; d_call: .; clone_size: few
cdr3_nt: TGCGCCAGCAGCTCAGGCGACAATGAGCAGTTCTTC; cdr3_aa: CASSSGDNEQFF; v_call: TRBV4-1; j_call: TRBJ2-1; cdr3_length: 12; d_call: .; clone_size: few
cdr3_nt: TGTGCCAGCAGGTCCGGGACAGGGTTTTCTATCACCTACAATGAGCAGTTCTTC; cdr3_aa: CASRSGTGFSITYNEQFF; v_call: TRBV28; j_call: TRBJ2-1; cdr3_length: 18; d_call: TRBD1; clone_size: .
cdr3_nt: TGTGCCATCAGTGAGAACGCGGGAGGGCGGTACGAGCAGTACTTC; cdr3_aa: CAISENAGGRYEQYF; v_call: TRBV10-3; j_call: TRBJ2-7; cdr3_length: 15; d_call: TRBD2; clone_size: few
cdr3_nt: TGTGCCAGCAGCCCGGACAGGGACACAGATACGCAGTATTTT; cdr3_aa: CASSPDRDTDTQYF; v_call: TRBV28; j_call: TRBJ2-3; cdr3_length: 14; d_call: TRBD1; clone_size: .
cdr3_nt: TGTGCCAGCGGACAGGGGAATTCACCCCTCCACTTT; cdr3_aa: CASGQGNSPLHF; v_call: TRBV7-2; j_call: TRBJ1-6; cdr3_length: 12; d_call: TRBD1; clone_size: many
cdr3_nt: TGTGCCAGCAGCCACACGGGAGCAGGGGGGGAGGAGACCCAGTACTTC; cdr3_aa: CASSHTGAGGEETQYF; v_call: TRBV4-2; j_call: TRBJ2-5; cdr3_length: 16; d_call: .; clone_size: .
cdr3_nt: TGTGCCAGCAGCTACCCCGACGGATTAGCCAAAAACATTCAGTACTTC; cdr3_aa: CASSYPDGLAKNIQYF; v_call: TRBV6-5; j_call: TRBJ2-4; cdr3_length: 16; d_call: .; clone_size: few
cdr3_nt: TGTGCCAGCCGGGACAGCCGCTCCTACGAGCAGTACTTC; cdr3_aa: CASRDSRSYEQYF; v_call: TRBV7-8; j_call: TRBJ2-7; cdr3_length: 13; d_call: TRBD1; clone_size: many
cdr3_nt: TGTGCCATCAGTGAAAAGAGCCTAGCGGGTCCGTTAGAGACCCAGTACTTC; cdr3_aa: CAISEKSLAGPLETQYF; v_call: TRBV10-3; j_call: TRBJ2-5; cdr3_length: 17; d_call: TRBD2; clone_size: few
cdr3_nt: TGTGCCAGCAGTCCAGGGGGTCTTGAGCAGTTCTTC; cdr3_aa: CASSPGGLEQFF; v_call: TRBV12-3/TRBV12-4; j_call: TRBJ2-1; cdr3_length: 12; d_call: TRBD1; clone_size: .
cdr3_nt: TGTGCCAGCAGCGTCCGGGACGGGTCCTACGAGCAGTACTTC; cdr3_aa: CASSVRDGSYEQYF; v_call: TRBV9; j_call: TRBJ2-7; cdr3_length: 14; d_call: .; clone_size: few
cdr3_nt: TGTGCCAGCAGCTTTCGGGACAGCGGTTCCTACGAGCAGTACTTC; cdr3_aa: CASSFRDSGSYEQYF; v_call: TRBV7-9; j_call: TRBJ2-7; cdr3_length: 15; d_call: TRBD1; clone_size: once
cdr3_nt: TGTGCCAGCACCGTTTCAGGGTTTGGAAATTCACCCCTCCACTTT; cdr3_aa: CASTVSGFGNSPLHF; v_call: TRBV7-9; j_call: TRBJ1-6; cdr3_length: 15; d_call: .; clone_size: .
cdr3_nt: TGCGCCAGCAGCCAAGCAAATAGGGGGGTCTACGAGCAGTACTTC; cdr3_aa: CASSQANRGVYEQYF; v_call: TRBV4-3; j_call: TRBJ2-7; cdr3_length: 15; d_call: .; clone_size: few
cdr3_nt: TGTGCCAGCAGCAATTACAATGAGCAGTTCTTC; cdr3_aa: CASSNYNEQFF; v_call: TRBV6-5; j_call: TRBJ2-1; cdr3_length: 11; d_call: .; clone_size: many
cdr3_nt: TGTGCCAGCAGTTCCGGTCCAAGTGGGTACGAGCAGTACTTC; cdr3_aa: CASSSGPSGYEQYF; v_call: TRBV27; j_call: TRBJ2-7; cdr3_length: 14; d_call: .; clone_size: .
cdr3_nt: TGTGCCAGCAGCTTGACAGGGTTGATGAGCAATCAGCCCCAGCATTTT; cdr3_aa: CASSLTGLMSNQPQHF; v_call: TRBV7-2; j_call: TRBJ1-5; cdr3_length: 16; d_call: TRBD1; clone_size: few
cdr3_nt: TGCGCCAGCAGCCAAGGCGAATCGAATAGGTACGAGCAGTACTTC; cdr3_aa: CASSQGESNRYEQYF; v_call: TRBV4-1; j_call: TRBJ2-7; cdr3_length: 15; d_call: .; clone_size: .
cdr3_nt: TGCGCCAGCAGCCATTCACTAGCGGGAGTTTCCAATGAGCAGTTCTTC; cdr3_aa: CASSHSLAGVSNEQFF; v_call: TRBV4-1; j_call: TRBJ2-1; cdr3_length: 16; d_call: TRBD2; clone_size: many
cdr3_nt: TGTGCCAGCAGTTACTCGAGGAGCATGAACACTGAAGCTTTCTTT; cdr3_aa: CASSYSRSMNTEAFF; v_call: TRBV6-6; j_call: TRBJ1-1; cdr3_length: 15; d_call: .; clone_size: .
cdr3_nt: TGTGCCAGCAGCGCGGGACAGGGCAATCAGCCCCAGCATTTT; cdr3_aa: CASSAGQGNQPQHF; v_call: TRBV5-4; j_call: TRBJ1-5; cdr3_length: 14; d_call: TRBD1; clone_size: few
cdr3_nt: TGTGCCAGCAGCCAAGGGACAGAGGTGAATGAAAAACTGTTTTTT; cdr3_aa: CASSQGTEVNEKLFF; v_call: TRBV11-1; j_call: TRBJ1-4; cdr3_length: 15; d_call: TRBD1; clone_size: many
cdr3_nt: TGTGCCAGCAGCTTGGATTTACAGGGTGCCTATGGCTACACCTTC; cdr3_aa: CASSLDLQGAYGYTF; v_call: TRBV5-6; j_call: TRBJ1-2; cdr3_length: 15; d_call: .; clone_size: few
cdr3_nt: TGCAGTGTAGCTGGGCTATCCTACAATGAGCAGTTCTTC; cdr3_aa: CSVAGLSYNEQFF; v_call: TRBV20-1; j_call: TRBJ2-1; cdr3_length: 13; d_call: .; clone_size: many
cdr3_nt: TGTGCCAGTAGTAGTCCTGGGACAGGGAACAATGAGCAGTTCTTC; cdr3_aa: CASSSPGTGNNEQFF; v_call: TRBV19; j_call: TRBJ2-1; cdr3_length: 15; d_call: TRBD1; clone_size: .
cdr3_nt: TGTGCCAGCAGCCTCGGACAGGGACGGGACAATGAGCAGTTCTTC; cdr3_aa: CASSLGQGRDNEQFF; v_call: TRBV7-9; j_call: TRBJ2-1; cdr3_length: 15; d_call: TRBD1; clone_size: .
cdr3_nt: TGTGCCAGCAGTACGACAGGACAAGAGACCCAGTACTTC; cdr3_aa: CASSTTGQETQYF; v_call: TRBV12-3/TRBV12-4; j_call: TRBJ2-5; cdr3_length: 13; d_call: .; clone_size: many
cdr3_nt: TGCGCCAGCAGCCATCCCGAAGAGGTTCTAGCGGGAAACTCCTACAATGAGCAGTTCTTC; cdr3_aa: CASSHPEEVLAGNSYNEQFF; v_call: TRBV4-1; j_call: TRBJ2-1; cdr3_length: 20; d_call: TRBD2; clone_size: .